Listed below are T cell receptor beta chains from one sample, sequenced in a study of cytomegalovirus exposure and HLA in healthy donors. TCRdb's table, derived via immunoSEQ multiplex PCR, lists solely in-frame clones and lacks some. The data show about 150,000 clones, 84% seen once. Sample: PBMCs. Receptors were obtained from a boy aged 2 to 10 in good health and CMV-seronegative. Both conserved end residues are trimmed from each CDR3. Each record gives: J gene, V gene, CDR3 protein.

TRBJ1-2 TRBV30 AWSPNLGTGYGYT
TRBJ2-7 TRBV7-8 ASSIRQFISSYEQY
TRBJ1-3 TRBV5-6 ASSSPVGSGNTIY
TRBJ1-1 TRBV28 ASPPGDRYFSEAF
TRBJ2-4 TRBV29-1 SARSSKNIQY
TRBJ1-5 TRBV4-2 ASSQEALGQAPNQPQH
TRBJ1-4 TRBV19 ASSPLGQAYEKLS
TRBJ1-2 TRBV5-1 ASSSDRAQRGYT
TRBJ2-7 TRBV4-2 ASSQVYPGAYEQY
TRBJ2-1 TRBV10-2 ASSGSGIPPYNEQF
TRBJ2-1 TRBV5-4 ASSSRTVYNEQF
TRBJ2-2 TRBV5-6 ASSLIRRADNGELF
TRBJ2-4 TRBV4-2 ASSLTSGRGGNIQY
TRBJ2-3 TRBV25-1 ASSAFSGPTDTQY
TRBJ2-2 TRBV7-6 ASSSWTGRAGELF
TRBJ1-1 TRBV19 ASSAGNTEAF
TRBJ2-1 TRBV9 ASSVKPFTGRSYNEQF
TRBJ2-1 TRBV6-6 ASSYSLAGDFEQF
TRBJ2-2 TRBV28 ASFKQGATGELF
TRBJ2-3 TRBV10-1 ASAASGRAWDTQY
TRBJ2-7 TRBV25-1 ASSAGTGADEQY
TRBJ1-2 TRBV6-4 ATPDREELDGYT
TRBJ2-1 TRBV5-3 ARSLSLAGVLPYNEQF
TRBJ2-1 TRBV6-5 ASLSGNEQF
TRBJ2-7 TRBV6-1 ASGGTGYSEQY
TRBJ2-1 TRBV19 ASSLGQNSYNEQF
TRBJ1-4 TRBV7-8 ASSLYNSGKLF
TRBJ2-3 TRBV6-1 ASSENPGRAGTQY
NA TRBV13 ASSSGHHTYEQY